The 18 T cell receptor beta chains below were found in one sample sequenced in a study of CXCR3-negative and CXCR3-positive naive CD8 T cells. It was by 5' RACE with UMI labels that the TRB cDNA libraries were prepared. TCRdb re-called the 5' RACE reads and shows each CDR3 protein once, DNA omitted. Recorded for this sample: 7,000 to 8,000 distinct CDR3 sequences. The sequencing sample was made of naive CXCR3- CD8+ T cells from blood. The subset is: CD45RO-CCR7+CD27+CD95- naive CD8+ T cells lacking CXCR3 (TNR3-). The receptors shown here come from a human donor in good health. Some clones in this sample may be carry-over from other donors' samples.

Considering frequency, this clonotype is medium-sized (0.01 to 0.1%). The chain uses TRBV20-1 and TRBJ2-5; TCRdb picks TRBD2, but there is no DNA to check that call. Germline V CDR1 and CDR2: DFQATT, SNEGSKA (reference sequence). The CDR3 runs 16 residues. CDR3: CSVELAGDLYQETQYF.

J is TRBJ1-1 and V is TRBV4-1; checking the TCRdb D call of TRBD1 is not possible without DNA. Germline V lookup: CDR1 MGHRA, CDR2 YSYEKL. CDR3 size: 15 residues. This CDR3 is CASSQDEGVSTEAFF.

The chain recombines TRBV14 with TRBJ1-6; TCRdb calls TRBD1, which cannot be checked without DNA. There are 16 residues in the CDR3. The germline CDR1 and CDR2 sequences are SGHDN and FVKESK. CDR3 in amino acids: CASSQDLVTANSPLHF. Based on the CDR3 plus reference TRBV14 and TRBJ1-6, the full variable domain is EAGVTQFPSHSVIEKGQTVTLRCDPISGHDNLYWYRRVMGKEIKFLLHFVKESKQDESGMPNNRFLAERTGGTYSTLKVQPAELEDSGVYFCASSQDLVTANSPLHFGNGTRLTVT.

This clonotype is medium-sized by frequency. The gene calls are TRBV4-2 and TRBJ2-2; TCRdb names TRBD1, which stays unverified in the absence of DNA. CDR3 length: 16 residues. Per germline, CDR1 LGHNA and CDR2 YNFKEQ. The CDR3 is CASSPWTGEITGELFF.

Considering frequency, this clonotype is medium-sized (0.01 to 0.1%). The genes are TRBV14 and TRBJ2-7. Germline assignment: CDR1 SGHDN and CDR2 FVKESK. CDR3 length equals 13 residues. The CDR3 sequence is CASSRVAPYEQYF.

By frequency, this clonotype is medium-sized. The chain links TRBV20-1 to TRBJ2-7; TCRdb calls TRBD1, which cannot be checked without DNA. The CDR3 is 12 amino acids. Germline CDR1 and CDR2: DFQATT and SNEGSKA (reference sequence). CDR3: CSASGQNNLPNF.

The chain employs TRBV12-5 and TRBJ1-3. The CDR3 is made up of 13 amino acids. Germline V gene sequence: CDR1 LGHNT, CDR2 FRNRAP. This CDR3 is CASGDSSGNTIYF.

The chain has TRBV7-9 and TRBJ1-4; the D call of TRBD1 rests on TCRdb alone, since no DNA is present to check it. The CDR3 consists of 14 residues. Germline V gene data show CDR1 as SEHNR and CDR2 as FQNEAQ (reference sequence). CDR3 protein: CASSLSTGLEKLFF.

The genes are TRBV5-1 and TRBJ2-7. In germline, CDR1 is SGHRS, CDR2 YFSETQ. This CDR3 comprises 15 residues. CDR3 sequence reads: CASSPEIPRTYEQYF.

The chain has TRBV19 and TRBJ1-1; TCRdb's D call of TRBD1 is untestable without DNA. The CDR3 loop spans 11 amino acids. Germline V gene sequence: CDR1 LNHDA, CDR2 SQIVND (reference sequence). This chain's CDR3 is CASSTGTEAFF.

J is TRBJ2-3 and V is TRBV19. Germline-derived CDR1 and CDR2 are LNHDA and SQIVND (reference sequence). The CDR3 runs 18 residues. CDR3 loop: CASSTQQLTSPISDTQYF. Full variable domain (outside the CDR3, taken from reference TRBV19 and TRBJ2-3): DGGITQSPKYLFRKEGQNVTLSCEQNLNHDAMYWYRQDPGQGLRLIYYSQIVNDFQKGDIAEGYSVSREKKESFPLTVTSAQKNPTAFYLCASSTQQLTSPISDTQYFGPGTRLTVL.

V is TRBV28 and J is TRBJ2-7; TCRdb's D gene call, TRBD1, goes unchecked for lack of DNA. Per germline, CDR1 MDHEN and CDR2 SYDVKM. The CDR3 extends over 14 amino acids. The chain's CDR3 is CASSLTGGDYEQYF.

V gene TRBV7-9 combines with J gene TRBJ2-5. Per the germline V gene, CDR1 is SEHNR and CDR2 is FQNEAQ (reference sequence). This CDR3 is built from 14 residues. The CDR3 sequence: CASSPDGSQETQYF. The full variable domain, rest sourced from reference TRBV7-9 and TRBJ2-5, is DTGVSQNPRHKITKRGQNVTFRCDPISEHNRLYWYRQTLGQGPEFLTYFQNEAQLEKSRLLSDRFSAERPKGSFSTLEIQRTEQGDSAMYLCASSPDGSQETQYFGPGTRLLVL.

According to its frequency, this clonotype is medium-sized (0.01 to 0.1%). The V call is TRBV21-1, the J call TRBJ2-2; TCRdb's D call, TRBD1, is unchecked because there is no DNA. TRBV21-1 is assigned pseudogene status. The CDR3 is 16 amino acids. The CDR3 loop is CASSKVGCQGTGELFF.

V is TRBV29-1 and J is TRBJ1-1; TCRdb designates TRBD1, a call that cannot be tested without DNA. This CDR3 contains 11 residues. Germline loops: CDR1 SQVTM, CDR2 ANQGSEA. The CDR3 sequence is CSVVGGTEAFF.

By frequency, this clonotype registers medium-sized. The rearrangement links TRBV19 to TRBJ2-5; TCRdb selects TRBD2, and the lack of DNA leaves this call unchecked. This CDR3 comprises 15 residues. From germline, CDR1 is LNHDA and CDR2 SQIVND (reference sequence). This CDR3 is CASSLPTSGGETQYF.

The chain links TRBV7-3 to TRBJ1-5; TCRdb names TRBD1, which stays unverified in the absence of DNA. Germline CDR1 SGHTA, CDR2 FQGTGA. This CDR3 contains 15 residues. CDR3 protein: CASSPGRSGNQPQHF.

The chain combines TRBV10-3 with TRBJ2-1; lacking DNA, the TRBD1 call made by TCRdb goes unchecked. This CDR3 region has 15 residues. Germline V gene data show CDR1 as ENHRY and CDR2 as SYGVKD. CDR3: CAIRTGTGSYNEQFF.